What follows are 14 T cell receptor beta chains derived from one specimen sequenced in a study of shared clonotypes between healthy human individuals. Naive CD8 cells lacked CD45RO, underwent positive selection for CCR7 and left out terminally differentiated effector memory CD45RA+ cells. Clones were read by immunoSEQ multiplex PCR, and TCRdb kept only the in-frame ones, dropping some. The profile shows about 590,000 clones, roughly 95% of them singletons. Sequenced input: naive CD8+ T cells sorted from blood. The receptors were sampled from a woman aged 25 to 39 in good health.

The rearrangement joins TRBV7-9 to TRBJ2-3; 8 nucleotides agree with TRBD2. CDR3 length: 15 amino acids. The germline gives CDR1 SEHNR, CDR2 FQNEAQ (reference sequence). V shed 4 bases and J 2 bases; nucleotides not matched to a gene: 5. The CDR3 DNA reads TGTGCCAGCAGCTCGGGACTAGAGTACACAGATACGCAGTATTTT. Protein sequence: CASSSGLEYTDTQYF.

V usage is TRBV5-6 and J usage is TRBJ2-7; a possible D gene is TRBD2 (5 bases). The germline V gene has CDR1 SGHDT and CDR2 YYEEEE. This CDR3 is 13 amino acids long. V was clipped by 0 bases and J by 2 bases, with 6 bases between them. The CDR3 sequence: CASSLDGAYEQYF. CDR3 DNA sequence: TGTGCCAGCAGCTTGGACGGGGCCTACGAGCAGTACTTC.

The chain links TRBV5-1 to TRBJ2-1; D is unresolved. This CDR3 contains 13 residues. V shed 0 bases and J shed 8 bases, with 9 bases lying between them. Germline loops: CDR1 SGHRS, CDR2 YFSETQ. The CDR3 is CASSLAANYEQFF. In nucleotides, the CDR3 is TGCGCCAGCAGCTTGGCGGCCAATTATGAGCAGTTCTTC. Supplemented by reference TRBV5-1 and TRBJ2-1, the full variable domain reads KAGVTQTPRYLIKTRGQQVTLSCSPISGHRSVSWYQQTPGQGLQFLFEYFSETQRNKGNFPGRFSGRQFSNSRSEMNVSTLELGDSALYLCASSLAANYEQFFGPGTRLTVL.

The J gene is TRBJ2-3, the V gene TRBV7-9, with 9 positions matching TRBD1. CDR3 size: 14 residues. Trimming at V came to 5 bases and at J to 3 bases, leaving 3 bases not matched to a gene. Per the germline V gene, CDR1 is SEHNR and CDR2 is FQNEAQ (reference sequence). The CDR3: CASSLGQGTDTQYF. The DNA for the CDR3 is TGTGCCAGCAGCCTCGGACAGGGGACAGATACGCAGTATTTT.

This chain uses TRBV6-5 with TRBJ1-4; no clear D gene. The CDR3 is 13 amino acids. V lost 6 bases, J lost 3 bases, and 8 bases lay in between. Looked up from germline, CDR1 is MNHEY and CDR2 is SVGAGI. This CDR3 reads CASRPKPNEKLFF. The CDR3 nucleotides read TGTGCCAGCAGGCCAAAACCTAATGAAAAACTGTTTTTT.

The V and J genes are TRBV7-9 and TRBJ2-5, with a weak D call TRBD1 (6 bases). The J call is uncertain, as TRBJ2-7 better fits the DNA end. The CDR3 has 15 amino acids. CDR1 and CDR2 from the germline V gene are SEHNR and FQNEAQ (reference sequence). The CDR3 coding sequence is TGTGCCAGCAGCTTGCAGCAGGGGTTTACCTACGAGCAGTACTTC. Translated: CASSLQQGFTYEQYF.

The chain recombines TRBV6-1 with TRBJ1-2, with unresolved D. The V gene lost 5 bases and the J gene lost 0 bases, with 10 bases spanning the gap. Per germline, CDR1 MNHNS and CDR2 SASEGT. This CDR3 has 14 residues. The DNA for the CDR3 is TGTGCCAGCAGTTCCGGGTTGTCTAACTATGGCTACACCTTC. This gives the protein CASSSGLSNYGYTF.

The CDR3 DNA is TGTGCCATCAGCCCAGCCGCAACTAATGAAAAACTGTTTTTT. Translation gives CAISPAATNEKLFF. The chain joins TRBV10-3 to TRBJ1-4; no firm D call. The CDR3 is 14 amino acids. Trimming cost V 6 bases and J 0 bases, with 8 bases left between them. Germline loops: CDR1 ENHRY, CDR2 SYGVKD.

The CDR3 DNA sequence: TGTGCCAGCAGCCTCGTTGGGTCCTCTGGGGCCAACGTCCTGACTTTC. Protein sequence: CASSLVGSSGANVLTF. V usage is TRBV7-9 and J usage is TRBJ2-6; D is uncertain. The length of the CDR3 is 16 residues. V was trimmed by 5 bases and J by 0 bases, leaving 11 bases between them. The germline V gene has CDR1 SEHNR and CDR2 FQNEAQ (reference sequence).

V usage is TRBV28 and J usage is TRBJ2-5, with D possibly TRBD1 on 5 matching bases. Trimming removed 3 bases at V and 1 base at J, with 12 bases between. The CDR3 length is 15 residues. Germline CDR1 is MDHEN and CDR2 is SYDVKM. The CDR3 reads CASSFYSGSQETQYF. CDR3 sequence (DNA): TGTGCCAGCAGTTTTTATTCAGGGTCCCAAGAGACCCAGTACTTC. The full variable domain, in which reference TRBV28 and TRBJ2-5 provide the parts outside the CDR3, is DVKVTQSSRYLVKRTGEKVFLECVQDMDHENMFWYRQDPGLGLRLIYFSYDVKMKEKGDIPEGYSVSREKKERFSLILESASTNQTSMYLCASSFYSGSQETQYFGPGTRLLVL.

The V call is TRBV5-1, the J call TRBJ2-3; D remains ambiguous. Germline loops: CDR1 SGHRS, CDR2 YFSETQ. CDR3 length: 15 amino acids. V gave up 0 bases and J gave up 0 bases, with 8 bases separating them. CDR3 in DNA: TGCGCCAGCAGCTTGGTATGGGGTAGCACAGATACGCAGTATTTT. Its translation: CASSLVWGSTDTQYF.

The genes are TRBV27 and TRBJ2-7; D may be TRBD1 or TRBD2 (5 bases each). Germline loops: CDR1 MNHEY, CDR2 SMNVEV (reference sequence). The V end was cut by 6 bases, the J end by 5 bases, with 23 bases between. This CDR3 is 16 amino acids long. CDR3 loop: CASSPSIDGGNNEQYF. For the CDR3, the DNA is TGTGCCAGCAGCCCCTCAATAGATGGGGGAAACAACGAGCAGTACTTC.

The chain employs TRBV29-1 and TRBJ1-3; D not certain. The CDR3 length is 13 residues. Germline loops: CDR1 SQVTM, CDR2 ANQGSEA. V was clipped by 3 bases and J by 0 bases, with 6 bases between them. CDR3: CSVEYSSGNTIYF. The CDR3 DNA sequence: TGCAGCGTTGAGTACAGCTCTGGAAACACCATATATTTT.

The CDR3 spells CASSQNRFSSYEQYF. In DNA form, the CDR3 reads TGCGCCAGCAGCCAAAACAGGTTTTCGTCCTACGAGCAGTACTTC. The genes are TRBV4-1 and TRBJ2-7; tentatively, D is TRBD1 (5 bases). CDR1 is MGHRA and CDR2 is YSYEKL in the germline V gene. The V gene lost 2 bases and the J gene lost 1 base, with 12 bases spanning the gap. This CDR3 is built from 15 residues.